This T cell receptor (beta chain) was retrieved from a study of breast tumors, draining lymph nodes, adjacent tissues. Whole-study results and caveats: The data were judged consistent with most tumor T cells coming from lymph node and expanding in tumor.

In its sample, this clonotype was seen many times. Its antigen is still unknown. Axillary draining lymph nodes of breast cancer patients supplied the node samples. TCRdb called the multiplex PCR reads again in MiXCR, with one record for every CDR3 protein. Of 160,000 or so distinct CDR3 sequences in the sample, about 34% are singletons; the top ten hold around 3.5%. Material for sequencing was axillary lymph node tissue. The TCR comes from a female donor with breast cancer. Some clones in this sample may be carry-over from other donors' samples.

The CDR3 sequence is CSSAGKAYEQYF. For the CDR3, the DNA is TGCAGTTCAGCGGGGAAGGCCTACGAGCAGTACTTC. J is TRBJ2-7 and V is TRBV20-1; 7 nucleotides match TRBD2. Per the germline V gene, CDR1 is DFQATT and CDR2 is SNEGSKA (reference sequence). This CDR3 has 12 amino acids. Trimming removed 8 bases from V and 2 bases from J; junction bases left unmatched: 6.